Below, one T cell receptor beta chain is given with its context. These data belong to a study of cytomegalovirus exposure and HLA in healthy donors. 13 Jbeta primers and 60 Vbeta primers were used for the PCR. Only in-frame clones appear in the TCRdb table, and some are missing; sequencing was by immunoSEQ multiplex PCR. This repertoire shows 200,000 to 250,000 clones, more than 60% found once; its top ten account for less than 3.5%. The sequence was obtained from a woman between 55 and 75 years old in good health and CMV-seropositive. The specimen sequenced was PBMCs.

DNA for the CDR3: TGTGCCAGCTCCGGGACAGGGGTCCAGCCCCAGCATTTT. It is translated as CASSGTGVQPQHF. The V and J genes are TRBV4-2 and TRBJ1-5; TRBD1 aligns across 10 bases. Germline CDR1 reads LGHNA; CDR2 reads YNFKEQ. CDR3 length: 13 amino acids. After removal of 8 bases from V and 7 bases from J, the junction contained 5 bases not matched to a gene.